The 10 T cell receptor beta chains presented below share a single source sample, sequenced in a study of Ad26.COV2.S vaccination and SARS-CoV-2 variants. Treatment meaning: some 20 received Ad26.COV2.S at low or high dose, single or two shots; about 5 received placebo; per-sample allocation not given. Samples analyzed were those drawn on day 63 after the first vaccine or placebo injection. Sequenced by immunoSEQ multiplex PCR; TCRdb stores in-frame clones only, minus some. This sample has about 480,000 clones, with 87% found just once. The sequences come from peripheral blood, collected in a trial of Ad26.COV2.S vaccine versus placebo. These receptor sequences come from a person between 18 and 65 years old who received the Ad26.COV2.S COVID-19 vaccine or a placebo.

V and J are TRBV5-1 and TRBJ1-1, with D maybe TRBD1 (6 bases). Deletions cut 3 bases from V and 1 base from J, with 13 bases between. The CDR3 contains 15 residues. The V gene's germline CDR1 is SGHRS and CDR2 YFSETQ. This chain's CDR3 is CASSSLGGWNTEAFF. The CDR3 bases are TGCGCCAGCAGCTCCTTGGGGGGCTGGAACACTGAAGCTTTCTTT.

The CDR3 region is CASSLASVSLRGRDEQFF. The CDR3 DNA sequence: TGTGCCAGCAGCCTAGCCTCTGTTTCGTTAAGGGGGAGAGATGAGCAGTTCTTC. This chain links TRBV11-2 with TRBJ2-1, with a tentative D call TRBD1 (6 bases). Germline V gene sequence: CDR1 SGHAT, CDR2 FQNNGV. V gave up 5 bases and J gave up 8 bases, with 28 bases separating them. The CDR3 sequence is 18 residues long.

The rearrangement joins TRBV27 to TRBJ2-3; D uncertain. Per the germline V gene, CDR1 is MNHEY and CDR2 is SMNVEV (reference sequence). The CDR3 is 13 residues long. Trimming removed 8 bases from V and 7 bases from J, with 16 bases in between. The CDR3 nucleotides read TGTGCCAGCGGTGGAACCCTCCCATATACGCAGTATTTT. Translating it yields CASGGTLPYTQYF.

The rearrangement joins TRBV10-2 to TRBJ1-5; tentative D call: TRBD1 (6 bases). This CDR3 spans 14 amino acids. Germline V gene data show CDR1 as WSHSY and CDR2 as SAAADI. V lost 6 bases, J lost 6 bases, and 15 bases lay in between. Here the CDR3 reads CASSGGVGGQPQHF. DNA of the CDR3: TGCGCCAGCAGCGGAGGGGTAGGGGGTCAGCCCCAGCATTTT.

The chain has TRBV5-1 and TRBJ2-5; TRBD2 matches at 7 bases. Germline-derived CDR1 and CDR2 are SGHRS and YFSETQ. This CDR3 contains 14 residues. The V segment lost 4 bases and the J segment 4 bases; nucleotides outside the gene matches: 7. CDR3 sequence reads: CASSPGREGETQYF. The CDR3 nucleotides read TGCGCCAGCAGCCCGGGCAGGGAGGGAGAGACCCAGTACTTC.

This sequence joins TRBV7-9 and TRBJ1-3; D gene unclear. V was trimmed by 4 bases and J by 3 bases, leaving 13 bases between them. This CDR3 is built from 15 residues. Germline assignment: CDR1 SEHNR and CDR2 FQNEAQ (reference sequence). CDR3 residues: CASSSSGGFGNTIYF. In nucleotides, the CDR3 is TGTGCCAGCAGCTCTAGCGGCGGTTTTGGAAACACCATATATTTT.

Written as DNA, the CDR3 is TGTGCCAGCAGCCCCCCCACTAGCGTGATCTCCTACGAGCAGTACTTC. Protein product: CASSPPTSVISYEQYF. The rearrangement joins TRBV7-6 to TRBJ2-7, with TRBD2 matching 7 bases. With V trimmed by 5 bases and J by 0 bases, 10 bases remained unmatched. The germline CDR1 and CDR2 sequences are SGHVS and FNYEAQ. The CDR3 runs 16 residues.

The J gene is TRBJ1-5, the V gene TRBV5-1; possible D gene TRBD1, 5 bases. Looked up from germline, CDR1 is SGHRS and CDR2 is YFSETQ. V was cut by 0 bases and J by 7 bases, with 11 bases left in between. CDR3 length: 14 residues. The CDR3 bases are TGCGCCAGCAGCTTGGTCGGGGGGACCCAGCCCCAGCATTTT. Its protein product is CASSLVGGTQPQHF.

The V and J genes are TRBV5-1 and TRBJ2-2; 7 bases are a match to TRBD1. CDR1 and CDR2 from the germline V gene are SGHRS and YFSETQ. The CDR3 spans 15 residues. The V and J ends lost 4 bases and 6 bases, in that order; junction bases with no gene match: 9. CDR3 in amino acids: CASSIGGERAGELFF. CDR3 sequence (DNA): TGCGCCAGCAGCATAGGGGGCGAAAGGGCCGGGGAGCTGTTTTTT.

This clone showed up just a few times. Other DNA sequences in the sample encode the same CDR3. The chain combines TRBV6-6 with TRBJ1-5; 10 nucleotides agree with TRBD1. CDR1 is MNHNY, CDR2 SVGAGI, per germline (reference sequence). The CDR3 runs to 15 residues. V shed 4 bases, J shed 6 bases, and the junction held 6 bases outside the gene matches. CDR3 sequence reads: CASSFPGQGSQPQHF. CDR3 sequence (DNA): TGTGCCAGCAGTTTTCCGGGACAGGGGAGTCAGCCCCAGCATTTT.